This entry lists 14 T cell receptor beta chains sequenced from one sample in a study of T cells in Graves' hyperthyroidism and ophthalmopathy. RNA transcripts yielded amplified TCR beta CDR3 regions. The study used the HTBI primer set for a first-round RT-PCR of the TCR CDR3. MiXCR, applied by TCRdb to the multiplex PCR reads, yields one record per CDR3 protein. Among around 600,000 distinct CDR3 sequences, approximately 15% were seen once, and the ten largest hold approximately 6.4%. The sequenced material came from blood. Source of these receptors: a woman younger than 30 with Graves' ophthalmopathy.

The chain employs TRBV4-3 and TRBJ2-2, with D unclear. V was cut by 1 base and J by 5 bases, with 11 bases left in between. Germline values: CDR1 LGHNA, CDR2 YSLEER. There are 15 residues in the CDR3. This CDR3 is CASSQVGLLTGELFF. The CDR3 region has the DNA TGCGCCAGCAGCCAAGTAGGCCTACTAACCGGGGAGCTGTTTTTT.

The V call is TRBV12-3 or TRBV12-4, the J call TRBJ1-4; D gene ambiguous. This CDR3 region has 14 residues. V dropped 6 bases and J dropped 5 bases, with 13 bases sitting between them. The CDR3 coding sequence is TGTGCCAGCAGGGGCCTGCTAAGCAATGAAAAACTGTTTTTT. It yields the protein CASRGLLSNEKLFF.

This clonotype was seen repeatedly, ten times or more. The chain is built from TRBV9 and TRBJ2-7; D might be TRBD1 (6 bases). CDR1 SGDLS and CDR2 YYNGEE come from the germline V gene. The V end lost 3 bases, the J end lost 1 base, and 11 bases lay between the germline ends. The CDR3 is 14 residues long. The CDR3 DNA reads TGTGCCAGCAGCGCGGACAGCCGTTCCTACGAGCAGTACTTC. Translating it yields CASSADSRSYEQYF.

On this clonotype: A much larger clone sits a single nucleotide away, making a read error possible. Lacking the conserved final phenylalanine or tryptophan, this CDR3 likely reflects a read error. For the CDR3, the DNA is TGTGCCAGCAGGAAAACAGGTCTGCCCTACGAGCAGTACTCC. This codes for CASRKTGLPYEQYS. This chain connects TRBV6-1 to TRBJ2-7, with D tentatively TRBD1 (5 bases). This CDR3 has 14 residues. Germline CDR1 is MNHNS and CDR2 is SASEGT. The V end lost 6 bases, the J end lost 2 bases, and 14 bases lay between the germline ends.

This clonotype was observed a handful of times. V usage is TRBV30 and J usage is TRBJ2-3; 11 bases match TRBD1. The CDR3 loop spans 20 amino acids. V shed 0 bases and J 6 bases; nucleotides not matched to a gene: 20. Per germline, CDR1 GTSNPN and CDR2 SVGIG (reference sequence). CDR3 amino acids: CAWSVFPGDRGWMDFDTQYF. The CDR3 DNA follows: TGTGCCTGGAGTGTTTTCCCCGGGGACAGGGGGTGGATGGATTTCGATACGCAGTATTTT.

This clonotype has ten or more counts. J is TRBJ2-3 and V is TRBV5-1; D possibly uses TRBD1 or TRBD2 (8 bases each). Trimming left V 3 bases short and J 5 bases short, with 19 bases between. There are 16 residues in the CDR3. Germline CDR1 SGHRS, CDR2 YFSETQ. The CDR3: CASSWQGAGLEDTQYF. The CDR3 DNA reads TGCGCCAGCAGCTGGCAGGGGGCGGGACTAGAAGATACGCAGTATTTT.

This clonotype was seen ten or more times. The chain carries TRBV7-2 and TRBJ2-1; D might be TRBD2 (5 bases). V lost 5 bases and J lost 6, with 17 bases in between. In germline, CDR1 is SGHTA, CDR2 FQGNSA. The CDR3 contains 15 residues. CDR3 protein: CASSLSGTSRNEQFF. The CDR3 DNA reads TGTGCCAGCAGCCTCAGCGGAACGAGCCGCAATGAGCAGTTCTTC.

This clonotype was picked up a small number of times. This CDR3 reads CASSWPGQGNEKLFF. The CDR3 DNA sequence: TGTGCCAGCAGCTGGCCGGGACAGGGTAATGAAAAACTGTTTTTT. The chain uses TRBV6-1 and TRBJ1-4; 9 bases map to TRBD1. CDR3 length: 15 residues. Germline lookup yields CDR1 MNHNS and CDR2 SASEGT. The V gene end was trimmed by 6 bases and the J gene end by 4 bases; junction bases not matched to a gene: 6.

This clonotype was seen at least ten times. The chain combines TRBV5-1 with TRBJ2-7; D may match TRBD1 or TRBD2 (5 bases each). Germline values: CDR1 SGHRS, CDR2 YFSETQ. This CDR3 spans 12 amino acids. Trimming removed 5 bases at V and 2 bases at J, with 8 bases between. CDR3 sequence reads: CASRGETYEQYF. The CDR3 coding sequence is TGCGCCAGCAGAGGGGAGACCTACGAGCAGTACTTC.

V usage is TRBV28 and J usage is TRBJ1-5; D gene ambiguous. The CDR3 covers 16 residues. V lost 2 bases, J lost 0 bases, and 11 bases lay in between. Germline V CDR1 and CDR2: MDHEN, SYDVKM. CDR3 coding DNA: TGTGCCAGCAGTTTAGTATGGGGAAATAGCAATCAGCCCCAGCATTTT. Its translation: CASSLVWGNSNQPQHF.

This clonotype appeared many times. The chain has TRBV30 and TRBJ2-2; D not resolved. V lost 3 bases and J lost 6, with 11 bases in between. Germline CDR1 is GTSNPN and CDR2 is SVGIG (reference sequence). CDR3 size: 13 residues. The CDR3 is CAWRLIGAGELFF. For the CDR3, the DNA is TGTGCCTGGAGACTGATAGGCGCCGGGGAGCTGTTTTTT. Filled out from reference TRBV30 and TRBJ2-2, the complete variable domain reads SQTIHQWPATLVQPVGSPLSLECTVEGTSNPNLYWYRQAAGRGLQLLFYSVGIGQISSEVPQNLSASRPQDRQFILSSKKLLLSDSGFYLCAWRLIGAGELFFGEGSRLTVL.

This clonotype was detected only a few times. CDR3 nucleotides: TGTGCCAGCAGTTTAGGTGGGACAGGGGGACCTTACTATGGCTACACCTTC. Amino acids: CASSLGGTGGPYYGYTF. The rearrangement uses TRBV28 and TRBJ1-2; TRBD1 aligns across 11 bases. The trim removed 2 bases at V and 3 bases at J, leaving 8 bases unmatched. The germline V gene has CDR1 MDHEN and CDR2 SYDVKM. This CDR3 region has 17 residues.

The CDR3 sequence is CASSNWDSPTQETQYF. Written as DNA, the CDR3 is TGTGCCAGTAGTAATTGGGACAGTCCTACACAAGAGACCCAGTACTTC. This chain connects TRBV19 to TRBJ2-5, with 7 bases lining up with TRBD1. The CDR3 extends over 16 amino acids. Per the germline V gene, CDR1 is LNHDA and CDR2 is SQIVND (reference sequence). Losses at the gene ends were 4 bases for V and 2 bases for J; bases not matched to a gene: 10.

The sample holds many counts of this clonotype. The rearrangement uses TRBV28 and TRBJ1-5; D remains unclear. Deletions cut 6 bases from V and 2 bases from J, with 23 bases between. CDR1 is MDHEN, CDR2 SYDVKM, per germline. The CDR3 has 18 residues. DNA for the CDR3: TGTGCCAGCAGCACGATATTAGTCACCGGGAGAGGCAATCAGCCCCAGCATTTT. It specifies CASSTILVTGRGNQPQHF. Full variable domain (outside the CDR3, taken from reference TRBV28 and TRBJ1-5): DVKVTQSSRYLVKRTGEKVFLECVQDMDHENMFWYRQDPGLGLRLIYFSYDVKMKEKGDIPEGYSVSREKKERFSLILESASTNQTSMYLCASSTILVTGRGNQPQHFGDGTRLSIL.